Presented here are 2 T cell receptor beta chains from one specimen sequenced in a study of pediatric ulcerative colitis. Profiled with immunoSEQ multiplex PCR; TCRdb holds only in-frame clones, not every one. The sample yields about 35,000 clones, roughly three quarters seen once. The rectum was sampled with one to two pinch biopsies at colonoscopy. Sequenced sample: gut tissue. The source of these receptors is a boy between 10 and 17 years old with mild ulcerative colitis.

The CDR3: CASSHPLAGQETQYF. CDR3 in DNA: TGTGCCAGCAGCCACCCCCTAGCGGGACAAGAGACCCAGTACTTC. The chain has TRBV11-2 and TRBJ2-5, with 9 bases lining up with TRBD2. Per germline, CDR1 SGHAT and CDR2 FQNNGV. J was trimmed by 2 bases and V by 5 bases; bases with no gene match: 6. The CDR3 covers 15 residues.

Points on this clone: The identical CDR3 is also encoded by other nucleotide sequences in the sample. CDR3 sequence (DNA): TGTGCCAGCAGCTTGGAATTCTATGGCTACACCTTC. It encodes CASSLEFYGYTF. The chain recombines TRBV5-8 with TRBJ1-2; D gene ambiguous. V dropped 0 bases and J dropped 4 bases, with 4 bases sitting between them. This CDR3 is built from 12 residues. Germline CDR1 is SGHTS and CDR2 is YDEGEE.